Below, 30 T cell receptor beta chains from the same sample are listed, as sequenced in a study of early stage breast cancer tumors. Profiled with immunoSEQ multiplex PCR; TCRdb holds only in-frame clones, not every one. The table lists tens of thousands of clones, roughly 50% of them singletons. The sequencing sample was made of breast tumor tissue. The receptors stem from a person in their fifties with breast cancer.

This rearrangement joins TRBV18 to TRBJ2-2, with D unclear. CDR1 is KGHSH, CDR2 LQKENI, per germline. The CDR3 runs to 13 residues. V was pared by 2 bases and J by 4 bases, with 5 bases between. The CDR3 nucleotides read TGTGCCAGCTCACCAAGGCCCACCGGGGAGCTGTTTTTT. Residues: CASSPRPTGELFF.

The chain is built from TRBV11-1 and TRBJ1-5, with a weak D call TRBD1 (5 bases). The germline gives CDR1 SGHAT, CDR2 FQDESV (reference sequence). Deletions cut 1 base from V and 7 bases from J, with 11 bases between. CDR3 length: 14 residues. This chain's CDR3 is CASSLGGDFQPQHF. The DNA for the CDR3 is TGTGCCAGCAGCTTAGGGGGGGATTTCCAGCCCCAGCATTTT.

The chain recombines TRBV5-1 with TRBJ2-1, with TRBD2 as a possible D gene (6 bases). CDR1 is SGHRS and CDR2 is YFSETQ in the germline V gene. V lost 0 bases, J lost 5 bases, and 9 bases lay in between. The CDR3 consists of 14 residues. CDR3 DNA sequence: TGCGCCAGCAGCTTGGGTAGCGGAAACAATGAGCAGTTCTTC. Translation gives CASSLGSGNNEQFF.

The chain employs TRBV27 and TRBJ2-5; D might be TRBD1 (6 bases). Germline CDR1 reads MNHEY; CDR2 reads SMNVEV (reference sequence). The CDR3 has 13 amino acids. Trimming cost V 6 bases and J 5 bases, with 13 bases left between them. The DNA of the CDR3 is TGTGCCAGCAGGACAGGTCTACGGGAGACCCAGTACTTC. Translation: CASRTGLRETQYF.

The chain joins TRBV6-5 to TRBJ1-1; 9 nucleotides agree with TRBD1. The germline V gene encodes CDR1 MNHEY and CDR2 SVGAGI. The CDR3 is 13 residues long. Trimming took 6 bases from V and 4 from J; bases not matched to a gene: 3. DNA of the CDR3: TGTGCCAGCAGGGGACAGGGTAGCACTGAAGCTTTCTTT. It translates to CASRGQGSTEAFF.

The V gene is TRBV29-1, the J gene TRBJ2-2; D is uncertain. The germline CDR1 and CDR2 sequences are SQVTM and ANQGSEA. This CDR3 region has 13 residues. Trimming pared 0 bases from V and 9 bases from J, leaving 11 bases between. The DNA for the CDR3 is TGCAGCGTTGAAGATGCTGTAGTCAGGGAGCTGTTTTTT. It is translated as CSVEDAVVRELFF.

The chain is built from TRBV7-6 and TRBJ2-7, with 9 nucleotides matching TRBD2. CDR1 is SGHVS and CDR2 is FNYEAQ in the germline V gene. This CDR3 region has 13 residues. V shed 4 bases and J 4 bases; nucleotides not matched to a gene: 2. The CDR3, as DNA: TGTGCCAGCAGCTCGACTAGCGGATACGAGCAGTACTTC. Its translation: CASSSTSGYEQYF.

J is TRBJ2-7 and V is TRBV9, with no clear D. V lost 0 bases to trimming and J lost 0 bases, with 10 bases between them. The CDR3 covers 15 residues. Germline CDR1 is SGDLS and CDR2 is YYNGEE. The CDR3 DNA sequence: TGTGCCAGCAGCGTAGGGCAGGCGTCCTCCTACGAGCAGTACTTC. This sequence encodes CASSVGQASSYEQYF.

The gene calls are TRBV19 and TRBJ2-1; the D is unclear. Germline V gives CDR1 LNHDA, CDR2 SQIVND (reference sequence). V was cut by 3 bases and J by 5 bases, with 8 bases left in between. The CDR3 is 13 residues long. DNA for the CDR3: TGTGCCAGTAGTATTTGGCAGAACAATGAGCAGTTCTTC. This translates into CASSIWQNNEQFF.

V gene TRBV7-6 combines with J gene TRBJ1-1; D remains unclear. The CDR3 contains 13 residues. Germline V CDR1 and CDR2: SGHVS, FNYEAQ. The ends were cut back, 3 bases at V and 1 base at J, with 6 bases in the middle. CDR3 DNA sequence: TGTGCCAGCAGCTTCGAGTCGAACACTGAAGCTTTCTTT. Translated, it gives CASSFESNTEAFF.

The chain joins TRBV25-1 to TRBJ1-2, with unresolved D. In germline, CDR1 is MGHDK, CDR2 SYGVNS. V lost 8 bases to trimming and J lost 2 bases, with 15 bases between them. This CDR3 contains 14 residues. CDR3 coding DNA: TGTGCCAGCTCCTACGGTGGCCTAAACTATGGCTACACCTTC. It specifies CASSYGGLNYGYTF.

This chain uses TRBV7-3 with TRBJ2-2; D unclear. The CDR3 spans 15 residues. V gave up 1 base and J gave up 3 bases, with 9 bases separating them. Germline V gives CDR1 SGHTA, CDR2 FQGTGA. CDR3 nucleotides: TGTGCCAGCAGCTTAAGTTCGACTTACACCGGGGAGCTGTTTTTT. Its protein is CASSLSSTYTGELFF.

The rearrangement joins TRBV7-2 to TRBJ2-1; D uncertain. Trimming took 1 base from V and 6 from J, leaving 7 bases between them. Germline V gives CDR1 SGHTA, CDR2 FQGNSA. The CDR3 spans 13 residues. The CDR3 here is CASSLGRLNEQFF. CDR3 nucleotide sequence: TGTGCCAGCAGCTTAGGACGGCTCAATGAGCAGTTCTTC.

The rearrangement joins TRBV28 to TRBJ2-3; TRBD1 matches 7 bases. The CDR3 runs 15 residues. Germline trimming cut 4 bases from V and 2 bases from J; bases unmatched to any gene: 6. Germline V gives CDR1 MDHEN, CDR2 SYDVKM. CDR3 protein: CASSSQTGITDTQYF. The CDR3 DNA reads as TGTGCCAGCAGTTCCCAGACAGGGATCACAGATACGCAGTATTTT.

J is TRBJ1-2 and V is TRBV7-2; D unresolved. The CDR3 spans 15 residues. V dropped 2 bases and J dropped 2 bases, with 12 bases sitting between them. CDR1 and CDR2 from the germline V gene are SGHTA and FQGNSA. The CDR3 region is CASSLQNGINYGYTF. For the CDR3, the DNA is TGTGCCAGCAGCTTACAAAACGGGATAAACTATGGCTACACCTTC.

The gene calls are TRBV19 and TRBJ1-1; D not resolved. The CDR3 has 14 residues. Germline V gene sequence: CDR1 LNHDA, CDR2 SQIVND (reference sequence). V lost 3 bases to trimming and J lost 4 bases, with 12 bases between them. CDR3 in amino acids: CASSMVGLRTEAFF. DNA for the CDR3: TGTGCCAGTAGTATGGTCGGATTGCGCACTGAAGCTTTCTTT.

The chain uses TRBV9 and TRBJ2-6; D gene ambiguous. V was pared by 0 bases and J by 1 base, with 5 bases between. CDR3 length equals 15 residues. CDR1 is SGDLS, CDR2 YYNGEE, per germline. DNA for the CDR3: TGTGCCAGCAGCGTAGTCGGATCTGGGGCCAACGTCCTGACTTTC. Translating gives CASSVVGSGANVLTF.

This clone showed up just a few times. The chain employs TRBV14 and TRBJ1-5; D is undetermined. CDR1 and CDR2 (germline): SGHDN, FVKESK. Trimming removed 1 base at V and 0 bases at J, with 4 bases between. The length of the CDR3 is 14 residues. The CDR3 protein is CASSQGDSNQPQHF. CDR3 bases: TGTGCCAGCAGCCAAGGGGATAGCAATCAGCCCCAGCATTTT.

The J gene is TRBJ2-1, the V gene TRBV7-8, with TRBD2 identical over 9 bases. In germline, CDR1 is SGHVS, CDR2 FQNEAQ. Losses at the gene ends were 2 bases for V and 2 bases for J; bases not matched to a gene: 7. This CDR3 is 17 amino acids long. The CDR3 DNA is TGTGCCAGCAGCTTAAGAGAAACTAGCGGGCCCTACAATGAGCAGTTCTTC. This sequence encodes CASSLRETSGPYNEQFF.

CDR3 sequence: CASSFPRDRAGNTIYF. The CDR3 nucleotides read TGTGCCAGCAGCTTCCCTCGCGACAGGGCTGGAAACACCATATATTTT. The chain combines TRBV27 with TRBJ1-3, with TRBD1 identical over 7 bases. The CDR3 covers 16 residues. Germline V lookup: CDR1 MNHEY, CDR2 SMNVEV (reference sequence). Germline trimming cut 6 bases from V and 2 bases from J; bases unmatched to any gene: 10.

The sample holds one count of this clone. V gene TRBV7-3 combines with J gene TRBJ2-3, with 11 bases lining up with TRBD2. Germline-derived CDR1 and CDR2 are SGHTA and FQGTGA. The CDR3 consists of 17 residues. J was trimmed by 5 bases and V by 1 base; bases with no gene match: 8. The CDR3 loop reads CASSLSSTSGSRDTQYF. The CDR3 bases are TGTGCCAGCAGCTTAAGTTCCACTAGCGGGAGTAGAGATACGCAGTATTTT. Full variable domain (remainder filled in from reference TRBV7-3 and TRBJ2-3): GAGVSQTPSNKVTEKGKYVELRCDPISGHTALYWYRQSLGQGPEFLIYFQGTGAADDSGLPNDRFFAVRPEGSVSTLKIQRTERGDSAVYLCASSLSSTSGSRDTQYFGPGTRLTVL.

This chain connects TRBV6-5 to TRBJ1-1; 7 nucleotides align to TRBD1. CDR1 is MNHEY and CDR2 is SVGAGI in the germline V gene. V shed 5 bases, J shed 1 base, and the junction held 7 bases outside the gene matches. The CDR3 runs 15 residues. DNA for the CDR3: TGTGCCAGCAGTATTAGGACAGGACCGAACACTGAAGCTTTCTTT. It encodes CASSIRTGPNTEAFF.

This chain connects TRBV29-1 to TRBJ2-5, with 8 bases matching TRBD2. The CDR3 has 14 amino acids. V gave up 0 bases and J gave up 4 bases; unmatched junction bases: 4. In germline, CDR1 is SQVTM, CDR2 ANQGSEA. DNA for the CDR3: TGCAGCGTTGAAGACGGGACTAGAATAGAGACCCAGTACTTC. This sequence encodes CSVEDGTRIETQYF.

There are a few counts of this clone. The chain employs TRBV6-4 and TRBJ2-3; D is unresolved. CDR1 is MRHNA and CDR2 is SNTAGT in the germline V gene. The V end lost 2 bases, the J end lost 0 bases, and 6 bases lay between the germline ends. This CDR3 region has 14 residues. The CDR3 region has the DNA TGTGCCAGCAGTGACGACGGAAGCACAGATACGCAGTATTTT. This codes for CASSDDGSTDTQYF.

This sequence joins TRBV5-1 and TRBJ1-1, with no clear D. The V end was cut by 0 bases, the J end by 0 bases, with 9 bases between. This CDR3 is 15 amino acids long. Germline loops: CDR1 SGHRS, CDR2 YFSETQ. In nucleotides, the CDR3 is TGCGCCAGCAGCTTGGCCGGCACCATGAACACTGAAGCTTTCTTT. Translated, it gives CASSLAGTMNTEAFF.

This chain connects TRBV5-4 to TRBJ2-1; 14 bases map to TRBD2. J gave up 5 bases and V 0 bases, and 4 bases lay outside the gene matches. The CDR3 runs to 17 residues. CDR1 SGHNT and CDR2 YYREEE come from the germline V gene (reference sequence). CDR3 sequence: CASSLGGLAGGNNEQFF. The CDR3 DNA is TGTGCCAGCAGCTTGGGAGGACTAGCGGGAGGAAACAATGAGCAGTTCTTC.

The rearrangement links TRBV10-3 to TRBJ1-3, with D hard to call. CDR1 and CDR2 from the germline V gene are ENHRY and SYGVKD. This CDR3 spans 15 amino acids. The V end lost 6 bases, the J end lost 0 bases, and 12 bases lay between the germline ends. CDR3 nucleotides: TGTGCCATCAGCCCGACAACTGGCTCTGGAAACACCATATATTTT. Its protein is CAISPTTGSGNTIYF.

The chain couples TRBV6-1 to TRBJ2-5; D gene uncertain. Germline assignment: CDR1 MNHNS and CDR2 SASEGT. Trimming shortened V by 1 base and J by 1 base, and 7 bases separated the two germline ends. The CDR3 spans 14 residues. CDR3 in amino acids: CASSEDSSQETQYF. In nucleotides, the CDR3 is TGTGCCAGCAGTGAAGACAGCAGCCAAGAGACCCAGTACTTC.

The chain combines TRBV4-2 with TRBJ1-2, with 7 bases identical to TRBD1. Trimming took 5 bases from V and 1 from J; bases not matched to a gene: 7. The CDR3 covers 15 residues. Germline loops: CDR1 LGHNA, CDR2 YNFKEQ. CDR3 residues: CASSTTGEGNYGYTF. The CDR3 DNA follows: TGTGCCAGCAGCACTACAGGGGAGGGTAACTATGGCTACACCTTC.

V and J are TRBV7-2 and TRBJ1-1; no firm D call. Per the germline V gene, CDR1 is SGHTA and CDR2 is FQGNSA. V was clipped by 1 base and J by 1 base, with 7 bases between them. CDR3 length: 14 amino acids. The CDR3 DNA follows: TGTGCCAGCAGCTTAGGGCACCAGAACACTGAAGCTTTCTTT. Translating it yields CASSLGHQNTEAFF.